This paragraph reports one T cell receptor (beta chain). Its antigen is unknown. There are 13 residues in the CDR3. CDR1 is WNHNN and CDR2 is SYGVQD in the germline V gene (reference sequence). V was pared by 2 bases and J by 7 bases, with 11 bases between. These data originate in a study of vaccination and CD4 T cells after COVID-19. On the study more broadly: SARS-CoV-2 PCR on nasal swabs had been positive for the convalescent patients; some 10 were mild and one was severe. Taking of post-vaccine samples occurred a median approximately 67 days after dose two (range 14 to 241). Overlapping spike peptides of SARS-CoV-2, HCoV-NL63, HCoV-OC43 and HCoV-229E stimulated the cells.

Sequencing of the DNA from cultured CD4+ T cells was carried out with the Oncomine TCR Beta short-read assay. TCRdb recomputed calls from the PCR reads with MiXCR, one row per CDR3 protein. The sample shows around 4,600 distinct CDR3 sequences, approximately 47% of them seen only once. Treatment defined: roughly 10-day PBMC culture with coronavirus spike peptide pools or control peptides (ViraFEST assay). Expansion of antigen-specific T cells with peptide pools by ViraFEST preceded sequencing of TCRs. This chain connects TRBV10-1 to TRBJ1-2; D is uncertain. This TCR was sampled from a human donor who had recovered from COVID-19. Sequences were obtained from CD4+ T cells from blood, cultured in vitro. The CDR3 loop is CASSEREGSGYTF. The DNA for the CDR3 is TGCGCCAGCAGTGAGAGGGAGGGTAGTGGCTACACCTTC.